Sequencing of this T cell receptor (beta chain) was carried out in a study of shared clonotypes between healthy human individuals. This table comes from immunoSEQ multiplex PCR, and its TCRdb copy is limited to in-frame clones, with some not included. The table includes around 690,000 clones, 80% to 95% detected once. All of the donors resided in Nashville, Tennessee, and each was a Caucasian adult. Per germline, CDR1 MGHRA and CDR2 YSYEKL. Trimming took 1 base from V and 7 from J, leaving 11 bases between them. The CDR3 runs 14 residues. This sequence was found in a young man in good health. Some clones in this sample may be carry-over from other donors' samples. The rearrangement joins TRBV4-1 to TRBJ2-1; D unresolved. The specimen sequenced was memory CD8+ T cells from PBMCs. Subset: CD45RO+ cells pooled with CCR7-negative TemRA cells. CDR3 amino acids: CASSQVTVGNEQFF. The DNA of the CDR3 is TGCGCCAGCAGCCAAGTTACGGTGGGGAATGAGCAGTTCTTC.